This TCR beta chain was captured by sequencing in a study of blood T cells in healthy people across ages. The use of a sample-barcoded 5' primer and a J-beta primer mix characterized a second PCR of 7 to 11 cycles. TCRdb fed the 5' RACE reads into MiXCR, producing one record per CDR3 protein. Found here are 1 million or so distinct CDR3 sequences, under 30% of them singletons; the top ten hold about 0.8%. The CDR3 spans 22 residues. The germline V gene has CDR1 MNHEY and CDR2 SVGEGT. V was clipped by 5 bases and J by 5 bases; unmatched bases: 25. Another study also made use of these data, one on T cells of mothers and their children.

The source of this sequence is a girl aged 2-10 years in good health. Source material: blood. The chain uses TRBV6-2 or TRBV6-3 and TRBJ2-5; TRBD2 agrees at 14 bases. CDR3 in amino acids: CASSTGAGWRLAGGESIETQYF. CDR3 nucleotide sequence: TGTGCCAGCAGTACCGGGGCAGGGTGGAGACTAGCGGGAGGGGAGTCGATCGAGACCCAGTACTTC.